A selection of T cell receptor beta chains follows, all from one sample in a study of control samples from healthy donors and cancer patients. Measured with immunoSEQ multiplex PCR; TCRdb has only the in-frame clones, and not every one. Of about 92,000 clones listed, more than 75% were seen once; the top ten hold around a tenth. The sequencing sample was made of blood. The receptors were sampled from a woman aged 55-70 years in good health. Each CDR3 is given without its conserved first and last residue. Rows give clone size only sometimes, using once, few, many, or a class for an expanded clone.

j_call v_call clone_size cdr3_aa
TRBJ1-1 TRBV19 NA ASTRGGVTNTEAF
TRBJ1-4 TRBV27 NA ASSSLGGPNEKLF
TRBJ2-3 TRBV5-6 NA ASSLVLAVFTDTQY
TRBJ1-5 TRBV19 few ASNPFLGNQPQH
TRBJ2-5 TRBV18 NA ASSPQWGATETQY
TRBJ2-3 TRBV11-3 NA ASSWTSGSTDTQY
TRBJ2-7 TRBV6-6 once ASRGSSGYEQY
TRBJ1-5 TRBV5-6 once ASSGYRVGNQPQH
TRBJ2-7 TRBV9 NA ASSFTDYEQY
TRBJ1-4 TRBV6-5 few ASSFGTATNEKLF
TRBJ2-1 TRBV11-2 NA ASSRGTSGYNEQF
TRBJ2-7 TRBV4-2 NA ASSKGSSYEQY
TRBJ1-5 TRBV10-2 NA ASSSPISSQGQNQPQH
TRBJ2-5 TRBV5-1 NA ASSGTSGSGETQY
TRBJ2-3 TRBV24-1 NA ATSPRGYGADTQY
TRBJ2-7 TRBV20-1 few SARGPVEQY
TRBJ1-4 TRBV5-8 NA ASRPGVTEGEKLF
TRBJ2-7 TRBV28 NA ACGGRYEQY
TRBJ2-7 TRBV15 once ATSREGGTSGYEQY
TRBJ2-7 TRBV14 NA ASSQGTGYEQY
TRBJ2-1 TRBV19 NA ASNDGGKYNEQF
TRBJ1-4 TRBV18 NA ASSSQGSTNEKLF
TRBJ1-3 TRBV3-1/TRBV3-2 NA ASSQVGAGNTIY
TRBJ2-2 TRBV5-1 few ASARLDSLTGELF
TRBJ2-7 TRBV3-1/TRBV3-2 NA ASSRGGNYEQY
TRBJ1-5 TRBV2 NA ASSEEVYSNQPQH
TRBJ1-6 TRBV18 few ASSRQADDSPLH
TRBJ2-7 TRBV3-1/TRBV3-2 once ASSQDVQVPI
TRBJ2-7 TRBV6-2/TRBV6-3 NA ASSYWQGAVEQY
TRBJ2-3 TRBV4-2 NA ASSQEVTGGTDTQY
TRBJ2-3 TRBV2 NA ASKGVSASTDTQY
TRBJ2-5 TRBV15 few ATSRGAGVQTYQETQY
TRBJ2-7 TRBV18 NA ASSPFKGALYEQY
TRBJ1-1 TRBV9 NA ASSVGGGKGTEAF
TRBJ1-5 TRBV19 NA ASSPGGIRNQPQH
TRBJ2-1 TRBV11-3 once ASSLRSFYNEQF
TRBJ2-5 TRBV2 few ASSTGLQETQY
TRBJ2-3 TRBV27 few ASSFIGTGVGDTQY
TRBJ1-6 TRBV19 NA ASSGESYYNSPLH
TRBJ1-1 TRBV27 NA ASSSPGQNTEAF
TRBJ2-1 TRBV5-1 NA ASMILAGGGNEQF
TRBJ1-5 TRBV6-5 NA ASNPGQGIQPQH
TRBJ2-7 TRBV11-3 NA ASSLDGDEQY
TRBJ2-1 TRBV5-8 NA ASSLAALTGLNEQF
TRBJ2-1 TRBV28 NA ASSPDIGGGLYEQF
TRBJ2-2 TRBV5-4 NA ASSLTAGVTGELF
TRBJ2-7 TRBV12-2 NA ASRLVSGTGIPSY
TRBJ1-2 TRBV5-5 NA ASSPFSGTTNYGYT
TRBJ2-1 TRBV6-1 NA ASSGWGQGSYNEQF
TRBJ2-3 TRBV28 few ASSLIDSYTQY
TRBJ1-5 TRBV23-1 NA ASSQSVGGYQPQH
TRBJ2-1 TRBV19 NA ASSISWDDEQF
TRBJ1-5 TRBV6-1 NA ASKQGQGVGQPQH
TRBJ2-7 TRBV5-1 NA ASRRSGSPSEQY
TRBJ1-3 TRBV4-2 NA ASSQDGTGTGNTIY
TRBJ1-5 TRBV7-9 NA ASRGGGGNQPQH
TRBJ2-7 TRBV28 NA ASSSSGTSVFEQY
TRBJ2-1 TRBV24-1 NA ATSDYRAMDNEQF
TRBJ2-5 TRBV24-1 NA ATSDPTLAGGREETQY
TRBJ1-3 TRBV5-5 NA ASSLSGSSGNTIY